A single T cell receptor beta chain is shown here with its context. Methods used by the authors: Quantification of nucleated cells was approximated via reference gene primer amplification. TCRdb keeps only in-frame clones here, not all; method: immunoSEQ multiplex PCR. The D gene and trimming were derived from the DNA, and the V and J assignments and clone size from that table. The table records roughly 430,000 clones, 70% to 90% of them present only once. This sample was taken from a study of blood T cell repertoires in COVID-19. About the study: Sources were T cells, B-cell-depleted T cells, or PBMCs; the material itself was cDNA or gDNA.

Clinical history reported by participants formed the basis on which cohorts were assigned. V lost 5 bases and J lost 3, with 13 bases in between. The germline CDR1 and CDR2 sequences are MNHNY and SVGAGI (reference sequence). CDR3 length: 14 amino acids. Sequences were obtained from PBMCs or T cells enriched from blood (not recorded which). This TCR was recovered from a middle-aged woman with acute COVID-19. V gene TRBV6-6 combines with J gene TRBJ1-2, with TRBD1 as a possible D gene (6 bases). CDR3 coding DNA: TGTGCCAGCAGTCCGCGACAGGATCACTATGGCTACACCTTC. Amino acid sequence: CASSPRQDHYGYTF.